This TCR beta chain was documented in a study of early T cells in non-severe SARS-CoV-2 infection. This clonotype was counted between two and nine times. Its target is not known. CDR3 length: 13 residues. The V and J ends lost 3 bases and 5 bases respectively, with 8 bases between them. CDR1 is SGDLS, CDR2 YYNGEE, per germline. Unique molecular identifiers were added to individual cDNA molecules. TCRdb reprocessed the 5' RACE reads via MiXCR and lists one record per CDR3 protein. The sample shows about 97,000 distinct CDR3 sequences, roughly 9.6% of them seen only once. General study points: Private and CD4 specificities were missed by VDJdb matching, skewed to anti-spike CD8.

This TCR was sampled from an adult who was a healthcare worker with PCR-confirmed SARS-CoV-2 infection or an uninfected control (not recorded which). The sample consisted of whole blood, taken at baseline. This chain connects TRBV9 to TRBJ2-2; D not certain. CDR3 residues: CASSAPETGELFF. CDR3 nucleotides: TGTGCCAGCAGCGCCCCGGAGACCGGGGAGCTGTTTTTT. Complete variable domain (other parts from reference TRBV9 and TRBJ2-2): DSGVTQTPKHLITATGQRVTLRCSPRSGDLSVYWYQQSLDQGLQFLIQYYNGEERAKGNILERFSAQQFPDLHSELNLSSLELGDSALYFCASSAPETGELFFGEGSRLTVL.